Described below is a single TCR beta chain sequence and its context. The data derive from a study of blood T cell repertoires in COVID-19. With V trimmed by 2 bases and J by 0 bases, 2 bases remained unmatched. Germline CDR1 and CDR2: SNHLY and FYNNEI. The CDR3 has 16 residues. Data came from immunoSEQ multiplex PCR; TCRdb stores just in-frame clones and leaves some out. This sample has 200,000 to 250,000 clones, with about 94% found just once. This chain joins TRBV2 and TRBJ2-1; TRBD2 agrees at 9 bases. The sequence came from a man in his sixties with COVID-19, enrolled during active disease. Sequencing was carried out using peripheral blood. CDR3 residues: CASSERRGGSYNEQFF. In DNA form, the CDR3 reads TGTGCCAGCAGTGAACGGCGGGGGGGCTCCTACAATGAGCAGTTCTTC.